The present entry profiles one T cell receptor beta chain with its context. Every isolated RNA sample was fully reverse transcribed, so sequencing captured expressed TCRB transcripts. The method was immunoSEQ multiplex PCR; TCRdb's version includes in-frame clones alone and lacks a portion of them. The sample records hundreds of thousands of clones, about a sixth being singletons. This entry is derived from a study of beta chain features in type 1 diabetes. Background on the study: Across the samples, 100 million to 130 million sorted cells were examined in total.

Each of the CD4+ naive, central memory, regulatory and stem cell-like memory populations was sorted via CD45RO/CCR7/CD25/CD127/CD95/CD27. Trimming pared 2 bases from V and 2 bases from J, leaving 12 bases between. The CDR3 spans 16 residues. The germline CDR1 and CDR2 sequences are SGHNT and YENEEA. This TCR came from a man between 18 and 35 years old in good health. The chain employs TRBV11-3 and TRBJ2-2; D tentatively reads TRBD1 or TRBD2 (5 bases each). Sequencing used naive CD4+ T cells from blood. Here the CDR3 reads CASSLRGARNTGELFF. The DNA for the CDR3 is TGTGCCAGCAGCTTAAGAGGGGCGCGTAACACCGGGGAGCTGTTTTTT.